Presented here are 31 T cell receptor beta chains from one specimen sequenced in a study of T-cell reconstitution after alpha-beta-depleted transplantation in children. Preparation of the TCRbeta library was carried out with unique molecular identifiers. Each CDR3 protein gets one entry after TCRdb re-called the PCR reads with MiXCR. The sample includes 700,000 to 950,000 distinct CDR3 sequences, roughly 16% of them seen just once. Sequencing was performed on PBMCs, mostly from graft donor cells, taken 360 days after TCRalphabeta/CD19-depleted stem cell transplant. The source of these receptors is a male patient between 10 and 17 years old who had a stem cell transplant for acute lymphoblastic leukemia, so the T cells may come from the graft donor.

This clonotype was recorded at least ten times. The rearrangement links TRBV4-1 to TRBJ1-6; D gene unclear. This CDR3 is 16 amino acids long. Trimming stripped 1 base from V and 7 bases from J, with 14 bases between. CDR1 MGHRA and CDR2 YSYEKL come from the germline V gene. The CDR3, as DNA: TGCGCCAGCAGCCAAGGGCGCGGGGTGGGGAATTCACCCCTCCACTTT. This gives the protein CASSQGRGVGNSPLHF.

This clonotype was counted only a few times. The chain links TRBV5-1 to TRBJ2-2; D possibly corresponds to TRBD1 (6 bases). The germline V gene has CDR1 SGHRS and CDR2 YFSETQ. Trimming shortened V by 4 bases and J by 3 bases, and 13 bases separated the two germline ends. The CDR3 length is 15 residues. The CDR3 loop reads CASSIGDTYTGELFF. DNA for the CDR3: TGCGCCAGCAGCATCGGGGACACCTACACCGGGGAGCTGTTTTTT.

The chain carries TRBV5-6 and TRBJ2-7; 7 nucleotides line up with TRBD1. The CDR3 consists of 15 residues. The V segment lost 1 base and the J segment 4 bases; nucleotides outside the gene matches: 8. The germline gives CDR1 SGHDT, CDR2 YYEEEE. The CDR3 reads CASSLFLGTDYEQYF. The DNA for the CDR3 is TGTGCCAGCAGCTTGTTCCTTGGGACAGATTACGAGCAGTACTTC.

The chain joins TRBV9 to TRBJ2-5; no reliable D call. Germline loops: CDR1 SGDLS, CDR2 YYNGEE. This CDR3 spans 14 amino acids. The V end lost 1 base, the J end lost 1 base, and 8 bases lay between the germline ends. Here the CDR3 reads CASSVRQTQETQYF. In nucleotides, the CDR3 is TGTGCCAGCAGCGTAAGGCAGACCCAAGAGACCCAGTACTTC. Looking up the rest from reference TRBV9 and TRBJ2-5 gives the full variable domain: DSGVTQTPKHLITATGQRVTLRCSPRSGDLSVYWYQQSLDQGLQFLIQYYNGEERAKGNILERFSAQQFPDLHSELNLSSLELGDSALYFCASSVRQTQETQYFGPGTRLLVL.

This clonotype has a handful of counts. The V and J genes are TRBV3-1 and TRBJ2-1; maybe TRBD2 (5 bases). V was trimmed by 4 bases and J by 3 bases, leaving 10 bases between them. The length of the CDR3 is 14 residues. From germline, CDR1 is LGHDT and CDR2 YNNKEL (reference sequence). This CDR3 is CASSRTGYYNEQFF. DNA for the CDR3: TGTGCCAGCAGCCGGACTGGCTACTACAATGAGCAGTTCTTC.

This chain connects TRBV20-1 to TRBJ2-7; possible D gene TRBD1, 7 bases. The germline V gene has CDR1 DFQATT and CDR2 SNEGSKA (reference sequence). V was shortened by 1 base and J by 6 bases, with 10 bases between the two germline ends. The CDR3 covers 12 residues. CDR3: CSARAQGGEQYF. DNA of the CDR3: TGCAGTGCTAGAGCCCAGGGGGGCGAGCAGTACTTC.

The CDR3 DNA sequence: TGTGCCACCAGCAGAGAGCAGGGTATTTCCTACGAGCAGTACTTC. Translating it yields CATSREQGISYEQYF. The rearrangement uses TRBV15 and TRBJ2-7; tentatively, D is TRBD1 (5 bases). This CDR3 contains 15 residues. Trimming took 0 bases from V and 1 from J, leaving 10 bases between them. The V gene's germline CDR1 is LNHNV and CDR2 YYDKDF (reference sequence). Full variable domain (rest looked up from reference TRBV15 and TRBJ2-7): DAMVIQNPRYQVTQFGKPVTLSCSQTLNHNVMYWYQQKSSQAPKLLFHYYDKDFNNEADTPDNFQSRRPNTSFCFLDIRSPGLGDTAMYLCATSREQGISYEQYFGPGTRLTVT.

This clonotype was seen more than once but under ten times. The rearrangement links TRBV3-1 to TRBJ2-7, with a tentative D call TRBD1 (6 bases). The CDR3 is 14 amino acids. V was shortened by 3 bases and J by 2 bases, with 11 bases between the two germline ends. Germline CDR1 is LGHDT and CDR2 is YNNKEL (reference sequence). The CDR3 coding sequence is TGTGCCAGCAGCCACGCAGGGGCCCCCTACGAGCAGTACTTC. Translation gives CASSHAGAPYEQYF.

Only a few counts were recorded for this clonotype. The V call is TRBV20-1, the J call TRBJ2-7, with 10 bases lining up with TRBD2. The V gene's germline CDR1 is DFQATT and CDR2 SNEGSKA (reference sequence). The V gene end was trimmed by 7 bases and the J gene end by 0 bases; junction bases not matched to a gene: 3. This CDR3 is built from 13 residues. DNA for the CDR3: TGCAGTGTCGGGACTAGCGTCTCCTACGAGCAGTACTTC. It encodes CSVGTSVSYEQYF.

This clonotype was picked up a small number of times. The chain has TRBV29-1 and TRBJ2-1; the D is unclear. Germline V lookup: CDR1 SQVTM, CDR2 ANQGSEA. There are 14 residues in the CDR3. Trimming pared 3 bases from V and 4 bases from J, leaving 13 bases between. The CDR3 region is CSVDKFGNYNEQFF. The CDR3 DNA is TGCAGCGTTGACAAGTTCGGCAATTACAATGAGCAGTTCTTC.

At least ten counts were recorded for this clonotype. V is TRBV6-5 and J is TRBJ1-2; no definite D call. The germline V and J ends were trimmed by 0 bases and 2 bases, with 4 bases remaining between them. CDR3 length equals 13 residues. CDR1 and CDR2 from the germline V gene are MNHEY and SVGAGI. The CDR3 spells CASSYSQNYGYTF. The CDR3 DNA is TGTGCCAGCAGTTACTCACAGAACTATGGCTACACCTTC.

The chain employs TRBV29-1 and TRBJ2-2, with D possibly called TRBD1 or TRBD2 (5 bases each). Germline CDR1 SQVTM, CDR2 ANQGSEA. The CDR3 loop spans 13 amino acids. Trimming removed 5 bases from V and 5 bases from J, with 12 bases in between. In DNA form, the CDR3 reads TGCAGCGTTCGAGAGGGGTTAACCGGGGAGCTGTTTTTT. As protein: CSVREGLTGELFF.

There are a few counts of this clonotype. This rearrangement joins TRBV27 to TRBJ2-1; 14 nucleotides match TRBD2. The CDR3 loop spans 15 amino acids. J was trimmed by 7 bases and V by 10 bases; bases with no gene match: 9. Looked up from germline, CDR1 is MNHEY and CDR2 is SMNVEV (reference sequence). This CDR3 reads CAISKGLAGVNEQFF. In nucleotides, the CDR3 is TGTGCCATCTCGAAGGGACTAGCGGGAGTGAATGAGCAGTTCTTC.

In this sample, this clonotype turned up a few times. This chain uses TRBV25-1 with TRBJ2-5; 10 bases line up with TRBD2. CDR1 MGHDK and CDR2 SYGVNS come from the germline V gene. The trim removed 4 bases at V and 4 bases at J, leaving 15 bases unmatched. The CDR3 consists of 18 residues. Here the CDR3 DNA reads TGTGCCAGCAGTGGGGGACAGCGGGAGGGCCGGTTTCGAGAGACCCAGTACTTC. Protein product: CASSGGQREGRFRETQYF. The entire variable domain, with the rest obtained from reference TRBV25-1 and TRBJ2-5, is as follows: EADIYQTPRYLVIGTGKKITLECSQTMGHDKMYWYQQDPGMELHLIHYSYGVNSTEKGDLSSESTVSRIRTEHFPLTLESARPSHTSQYLCASSGGQREGRFRETQYFGPGTRLLVL.

The chain employs TRBV14 and TRBJ2-7, with D perhaps matching TRBD2 (5 bases). The ends were cut back, 0 bases at V and 1 base at J, with 7 bases in the middle. Germline CDR1 SGHDN, CDR2 FVKESK. The CDR3 sequence is 14 residues long. CDR3 sequence reads: CASSQERESYEQYF. The CDR3 nucleotides are TGTGCCAGCAGCCAAGAACGGGAATCCTACGAGCAGTACTTC.

This clonotype was recorded at least ten times. The CDR3 region has the DNA TGTGCCAGCAGTTACGGCGGGAGTGGGCCAGATACGCAGTATTTT. Amino acids: CASSYGGSGPDTQYF. The V and J genes are TRBV6-5 and TRBJ2-3, with 7 positions matching TRBD2. V shed 2 bases, J shed 4 bases, and the junction held 6 bases outside the gene matches. CDR1 is MNHEY, CDR2 SVGAGI, per germline. The CDR3 loop spans 15 amino acids.

V usage is TRBV5-5 and J usage is TRBJ1-5, with 7 bases fitting TRBD1. The V gene's germline CDR1 is SGHKS and CDR2 YYEKEE (reference sequence). The CDR3 totals 16 residues. The J segment lost 0 bases and the V segment lost 2 bases, leaving 5 bases of the junction unmatched. The DNA for the CDR3 is TGTGCCAGCAGCTTCAGGGGGGGCTATAGCAATCAGCCCCAGCATTTT. Its translation: CASSFRGGYSNQPQHF.

The chain carries TRBV5-1 and TRBJ1-1; weak D call: TRBD1 (5 bases). Trimming left V 4 bases short and J 5 bases short, with 15 bases between. From germline, CDR1 is SGHRS and CDR2 YFSETQ. The length of the CDR3 is 14 residues. CDR3 bases: TGCGCCAGCAGCATCCCCCTCGGGGGAACTGAAGCTTTCTTT. It specifies CASSIPLGGTEAFF.

This clonotype was counted between two and nine times. Here the CDR3 DNA reads TGTGCCAGCAGCTCCCAGACCCGAATGGGGGACACCGGGGAGCTGTTTTTT. Protein product: CASSSQTRMGDTGELFF. The V and J genes are TRBV9 and TRBJ2-2; D might be TRBD1 or TRBD2, each matching 5 bases. This CDR3 is 17 amino acids long. Germline values: CDR1 SGDLS, CDR2 YYNGEE. The V end was cut by 4 bases, the J end by 3 bases, with 19 bases between.

The chain employs TRBV4-2 and TRBJ2-3; TRBD2 matches at 7 bases. CDR3 length: 17 amino acids. J lost 0 bases, V lost 2 bases, and 8 bases had no gene match. Germline CDR1 LGHNA, CDR2 YNFKEQ. The CDR3 here is CASSQPLERGSTDTQYF. The CDR3 region has the DNA TGTGCCAGCAGCCAACCCCTCGAGCGGGGAAGCACAGATACGCAGTATTTT.

Only one count was recorded for this clonotype. J is TRBJ1-4 and V is TRBV18; 9 bases match TRBD1. Trimming removed 6 bases from V and 7 bases from J; junction bases left unmatched: 9. The CDR3 is 15 residues long. The germline V gene has CDR1 KGHSH and CDR2 LQKENI. The CDR3 sequence: CASSVTGGVTEKLFF. CDR3 coding DNA: TGTGCCAGCTCGGTAACAGGGGGCGTTACTGAAAAACTGTTTTTT.

In the case of this clonotype: Just one base apart from a much larger clone, this may be a read error. The CDR3, as DNA: TGTGCCATCAGTGAGTCGAACAGGAACTATGGCTACACCTTC. It codes for CAISESNRNYGYTF. The rearrangement links TRBV10-3 to TRBJ1-2; a weak D match, TRBD1 (5 bases). Trimming took off 0 bases at V and 2 bases at J, with 7 bases between the two ends. Germline CDR1 ENHRY, CDR2 SYGVKD. The CDR3 has 14 amino acids.

This clonotype came up a few times. This chain connects TRBV29-1 to TRBJ1-1; D perhaps matches TRBD1 (5 bases). Looked up from germline, CDR1 is SQVTM and CDR2 is ANQGSEA. CDR3 length equals 12 residues. The CDR3 DNA sequence: TGCAGTCTCGGGGGGGATGGCACTGAAGCTTTCTTT. It yields the protein CSLGGDGTEAFF.

This clonotype was recorded a few times. The chain has TRBV5-1 and TRBJ1-1, with D tentatively TRBD1 (6 bases). This CDR3 contains 15 residues. Germline V CDR1 and CDR2: SGHRS, YFSETQ. The V end was cut by 3 bases, the J end by 4 bases, with 16 bases between. CDR3 DNA: TGCGCCAGCAGCTGGTCCCCAGGGGATGCCACTGAAGCTTTCTTT. This encodes CASSWSPGDATEAFF. Full variable domain (rest looked up from reference TRBV5-1 and TRBJ1-1): KAGVTQTPRYLIKTRGQQVTLSCSPISGHRSVSWYQQTPGQGLQFLFEYFSETQRNKGNFPGRFSGRQFSNSRSEMNVSTLELGDSALYLCASSWSPGDATEAFFGQGTRLTVV.

This clonotype has a handful of counts. The chain recombines TRBV14 with TRBJ2-1; D might be TRBD2 (6 bases). The V and J ends lost 5 bases and 6 bases respectively, with 11 bases between them. The CDR3 is 13 amino acids. Germline CDR1 reads SGHDN; CDR2 reads FVKESK. CDR3 DNA sequence: TGTGCCAGCAGCGGTAGCGGTATCAATGAGCAGTTCTTC. Amino acids: CASSGSGINEQFF.

V gene TRBV29-1 combines with J gene TRBJ2-7; the D is unclear. The CDR3 spans 13 residues. The ends were cut back, 4 bases at V and 0 bases at J, with 10 bases in the middle. The germline V gene has CDR1 SQVTM and CDR2 ANQGSEA. Here the CDR3 reads CSVAWQVSYEQYF. The CDR3 coding sequence is TGCAGCGTTGCTTGGCAGGTCTCCTACGAGCAGTACTTC.

V usage is TRBV6-2 or TRBV6-3 and J usage is TRBJ2-1, with D perhaps matching TRBD1 or TRBD2 (6 bases each). V lost 4 bases and J lost 2, with 12 bases in between. CDR3 length: 15 amino acids. Germline lookup yields CDR1 MNHEY and CDR2 SVGEGT. CDR3 DNA: TGTGCCAGCAGTTCGTCGGGGGCTCCCTACAATGAGCAGTTCTTC. Protein: CASSSSGAPYNEQFF.

This clonotype showed up many times. DNA for the CDR3: TGTGCCAGCAGCGTAGGAACGCAGGCCTATGGCTACACCTTC. Its translation: CASSVGTQAYGYTF. This chain connects TRBV9 to TRBJ1-2; no reliable D call. The CDR3 sequence is 14 residues long. Germline assignment: CDR1 SGDLS and CDR2 YYNGEE. V shed 0 bases and J shed 4 bases, with 10 bases lying between them.

In this sample, this clonotype turned up once. The chain carries TRBV7-6 and TRBJ1-1; D ambiguous. Trimming removed 5 bases from V and 5 bases from J, with 9 bases in between. Germline V gene lookup returns CDR1 SGHVS and CDR2 FNYEAQ. This CDR3 region has 12 residues. In DNA, the CDR3 is TGTGCCAGCAGCGCCTGGGAGACTGAAGCTTTCTTT. As protein: CASSAWETEAFF.

This clonotype was seen a few times. The V call is TRBV3-1, the J call TRBJ2-7; no clear D gene. In germline, CDR1 is LGHDT, CDR2 YNNKEL (reference sequence). This CDR3 has 13 residues. V dropped 3 bases and J dropped 2 bases, with 8 bases sitting between them. This CDR3 is CASSHTAAYEQYF. CDR3 DNA: TGTGCCAGCAGCCATACCGCCGCCTACGAGCAGTACTTC.

This clonotype was seen at least ten times. The chain uses TRBV2 and TRBJ2-7; no firm D call. Trimming left V 1 base short and J 8 bases short, with 18 bases between. Germline lookup yields CDR1 SNHLY and CDR2 FYNNEI. CDR3 length: 15 residues. The CDR3 is CASSEGSPHPPQQYF. In DNA form, the CDR3 reads TGTGCCAGCAGTGAAGGGAGCCCCCACCCCCCGCAGCAGTACTTC.